This TCR beta chain was identified during a study of response to subunit inactivated influenza vaccine. Trimming pared 10 bases from V and 2 bases from J, leaving 8 bases between. The CDR3 runs 11 residues. Germline assignment: CDR1 ENHRY and CDR2 SYGVKD. TCRdb re-called the RT-PCR reads with MiXCR, one entry per CDR3 protein. Here the sample spans 650,000 to 700,000 distinct CDR3 sequences, approximately 14% being singletons. Overall study findings and caveats: It was the authors' suggestion that each seasonal influenza vaccination recruits few new T cells.

Only a few counts were recorded for this clonotype. Its antigen is unidentified. V gene TRBV10-3 combines with J gene TRBJ1-1; D is unclear. Sequencing was performed on PBMCs from blood, taken 11 to 12 days after vaccination. The TCR was taken from a middle-aged man who received an inactivated influenza vaccine. The CDR3 DNA reads TGTGCCACCCGGGATAACACTGAAGCTTTCTTT. It translates to CATRDNTEAFF.